This T cell receptor (beta chain) was captured by sequencing in a study of shared clonotypes between healthy human individuals. Study outcomes and limitations: Clonotype sharing among the donors was expected to vary with sequencing depth.

Germline V CDR1 and CDR2: MRHNA, SNTAGT. This CDR3 region has 13 residues. Trimming took off 8 bases at V and 2 bases at J, with 12 bases between the two ends. On this clone itself: Antigen unknown.

The repertoire was sequenced with immunoSEQ multiplex PCR; TCRdb's copy has only in-frame clones and lacks some. The sample has some 490,000 clones; about 85% are singletons. The sample taken for sequencing was PBMCs. The sequence was obtained from a woman aged 40 to 49 in good health. Some clones in this sample may be carry-over from other donors' samples. This rearrangement joins TRBV6-4 to TRBJ1-1, with D hard to call. The CDR3, as DNA: TGTGCCAGCCGCTTGGACGGAAACACTGAAGCTTTCTTT. It specifies CASRLDGNTEAFF.